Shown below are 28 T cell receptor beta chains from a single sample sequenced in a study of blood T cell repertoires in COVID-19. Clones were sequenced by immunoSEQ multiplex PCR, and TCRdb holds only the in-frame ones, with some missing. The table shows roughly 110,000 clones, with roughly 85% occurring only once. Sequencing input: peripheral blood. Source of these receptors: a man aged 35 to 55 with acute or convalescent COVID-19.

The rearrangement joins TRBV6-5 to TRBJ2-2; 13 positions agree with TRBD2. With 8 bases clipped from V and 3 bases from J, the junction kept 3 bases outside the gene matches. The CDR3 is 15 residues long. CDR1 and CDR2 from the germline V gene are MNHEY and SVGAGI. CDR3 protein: CASLTSGRYTGELFF. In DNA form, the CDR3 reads TGTGCCAGCTTGACTAGCGGGAGGTACACCGGGGAGCTGTTTTTT.

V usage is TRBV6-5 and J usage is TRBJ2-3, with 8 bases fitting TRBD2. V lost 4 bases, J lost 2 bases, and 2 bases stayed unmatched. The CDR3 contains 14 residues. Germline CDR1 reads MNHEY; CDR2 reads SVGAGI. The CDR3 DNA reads TGTGCCAGCAGTTGGCGGGGGGACACAGATACGCAGTATTTT. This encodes CASSWRGDTDTQYF.

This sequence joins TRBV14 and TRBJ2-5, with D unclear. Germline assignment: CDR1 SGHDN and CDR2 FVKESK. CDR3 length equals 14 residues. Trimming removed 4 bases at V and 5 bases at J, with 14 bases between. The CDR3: CASSLGWPTETQYF. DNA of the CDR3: TGTGCCAGCAGCCTTGGATGGCCGACTGAGACCCAGTACTTC.

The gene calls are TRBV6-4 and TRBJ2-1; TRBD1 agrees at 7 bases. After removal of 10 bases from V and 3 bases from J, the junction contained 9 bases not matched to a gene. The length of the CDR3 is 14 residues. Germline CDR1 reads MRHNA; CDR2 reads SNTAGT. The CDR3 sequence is CATSLGGYYNEQFF. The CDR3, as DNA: TGTGCCACCTCTTTAGGGGGCTACTACAATGAGCAGTTCTTC.

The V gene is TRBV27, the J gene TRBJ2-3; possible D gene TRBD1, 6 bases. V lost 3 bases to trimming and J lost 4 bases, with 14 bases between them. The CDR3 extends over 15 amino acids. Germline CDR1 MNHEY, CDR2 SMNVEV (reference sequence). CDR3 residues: CASSFAGVGADTQYF. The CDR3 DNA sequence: TGTGCCAGCAGTTTTGCAGGGGTAGGGGCAGATACGCAGTATTTT.

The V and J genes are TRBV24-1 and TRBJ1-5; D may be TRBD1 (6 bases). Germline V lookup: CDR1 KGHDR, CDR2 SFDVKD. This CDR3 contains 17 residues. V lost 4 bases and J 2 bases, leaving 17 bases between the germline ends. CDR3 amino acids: CATSESSRGRGNQPQHF. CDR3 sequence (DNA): TGTGCCACCAGTGAAAGCTCCAGGGGCCGGGGCAATCAGCCCCAGCATTTT.

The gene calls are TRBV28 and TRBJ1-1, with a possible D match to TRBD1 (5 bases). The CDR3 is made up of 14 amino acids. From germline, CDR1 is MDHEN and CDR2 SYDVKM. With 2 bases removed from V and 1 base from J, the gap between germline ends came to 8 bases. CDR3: CASSLTDKNTEAFF. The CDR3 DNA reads TGTGCCAGCAGTTTAACGGACAAGAACACTGAAGCTTTCTTT.

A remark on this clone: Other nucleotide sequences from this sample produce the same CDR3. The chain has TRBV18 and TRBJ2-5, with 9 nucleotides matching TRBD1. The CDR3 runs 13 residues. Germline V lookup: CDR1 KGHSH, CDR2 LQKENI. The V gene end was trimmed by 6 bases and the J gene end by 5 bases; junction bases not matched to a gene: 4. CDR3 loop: CASSPGQGETQYF. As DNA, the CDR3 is TGTGCCAGCTCTCCCGGACAGGGGGAGACCCAGTACTTC.

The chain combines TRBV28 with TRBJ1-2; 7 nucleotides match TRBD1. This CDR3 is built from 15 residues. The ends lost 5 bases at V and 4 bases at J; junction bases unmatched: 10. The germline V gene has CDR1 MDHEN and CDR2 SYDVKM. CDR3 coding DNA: TGTGCCAGCAGTCCTCTGGGACAGAGGTTCTATGGCTACACCTTC. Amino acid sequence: CASSPLGQRFYGYTF.

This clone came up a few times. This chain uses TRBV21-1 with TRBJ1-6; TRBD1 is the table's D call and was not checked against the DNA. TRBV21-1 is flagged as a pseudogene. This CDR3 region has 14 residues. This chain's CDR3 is CASSSQGANSPLHF. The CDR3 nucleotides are TGTGCCAGCAGCAGTCAGGGGGCGAATTCACCCCTCCACTTT.

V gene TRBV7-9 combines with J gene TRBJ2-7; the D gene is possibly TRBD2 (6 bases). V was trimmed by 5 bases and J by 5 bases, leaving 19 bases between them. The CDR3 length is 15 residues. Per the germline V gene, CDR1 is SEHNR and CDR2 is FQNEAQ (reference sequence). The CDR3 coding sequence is TGTGCCAGCAGCGACCGGGACCGGGCGGGGCACGAGCAGTACTTC. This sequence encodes CASSDRDRAGHEQYF.

The CDR3: CASSSGLMNTEAFF. For the CDR3, the DNA is TGTGCCAGCAGCTCCGGACTTATGAACACTGAAGCTTTCTTT. The genes are TRBV5-6 and TRBJ1-1; D is unclear. Germline V gene lookup returns CDR1 SGHDT and CDR2 YYEEEE. This CDR3 region has 14 residues. Trimming removed 3 bases at V and 0 bases at J, with 9 bases between.

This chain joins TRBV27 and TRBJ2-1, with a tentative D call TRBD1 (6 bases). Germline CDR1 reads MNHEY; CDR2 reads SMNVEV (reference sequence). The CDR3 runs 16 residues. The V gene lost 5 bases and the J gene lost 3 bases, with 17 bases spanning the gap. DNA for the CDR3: TGTGCCAGCAGTCTTTACCAGGGGATCTTCTACAATGAGCAGTTCTTC. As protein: CASSLYQGIFYNEQFF.

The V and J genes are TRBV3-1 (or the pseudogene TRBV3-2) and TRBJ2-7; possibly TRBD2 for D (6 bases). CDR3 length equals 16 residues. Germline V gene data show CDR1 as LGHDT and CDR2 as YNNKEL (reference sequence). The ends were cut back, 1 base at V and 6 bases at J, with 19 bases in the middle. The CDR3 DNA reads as TGTGCCAGCAGCCAAGGCCGGGGGACCGCCCCCCGCGAGCAGTACTTC. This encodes CASSQGRGTAPREQYF.

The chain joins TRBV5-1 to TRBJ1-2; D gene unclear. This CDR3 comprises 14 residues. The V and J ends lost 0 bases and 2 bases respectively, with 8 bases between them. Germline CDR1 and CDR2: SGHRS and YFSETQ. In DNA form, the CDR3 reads TGCGCCAGCAGCTTGGGGCAGTTGAACTATGGCTACACCTTC. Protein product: CASSLGQLNYGYTF.

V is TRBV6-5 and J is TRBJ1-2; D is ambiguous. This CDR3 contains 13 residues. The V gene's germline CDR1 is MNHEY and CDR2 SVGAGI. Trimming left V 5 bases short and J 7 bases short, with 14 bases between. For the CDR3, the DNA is TGTGCCAGCAGTCCTCCGGGGAAGGGTGGCTACACCTTC. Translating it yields CASSPPGKGGYTF.

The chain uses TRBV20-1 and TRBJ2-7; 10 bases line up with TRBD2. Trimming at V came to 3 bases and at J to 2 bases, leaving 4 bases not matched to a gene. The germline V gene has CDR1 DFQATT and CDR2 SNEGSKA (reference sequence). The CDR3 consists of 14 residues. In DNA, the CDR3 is TGCAGTGCTAGTCGAGCGGGAGGGCCCTACGAGCAGTACTTC. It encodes CSASRAGGPYEQYF.

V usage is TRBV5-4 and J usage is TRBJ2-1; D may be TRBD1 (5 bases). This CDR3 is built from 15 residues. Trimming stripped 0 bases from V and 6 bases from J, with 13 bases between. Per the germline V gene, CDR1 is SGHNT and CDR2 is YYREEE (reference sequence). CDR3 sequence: CASSLGGKLGNEQFF. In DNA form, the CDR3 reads TGTGCCAGCAGCTTGGGGGGCAAGCTAGGCAATGAGCAGTTCTTC.

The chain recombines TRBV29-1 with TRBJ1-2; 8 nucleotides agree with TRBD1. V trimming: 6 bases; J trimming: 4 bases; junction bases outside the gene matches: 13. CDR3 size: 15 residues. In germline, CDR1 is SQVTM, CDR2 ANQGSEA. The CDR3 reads CSVRDRGRLGYGYTF. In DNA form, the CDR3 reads TGCAGCGTGCGCGACAGGGGTCGCCTTGGCTATGGCTACACCTTC.

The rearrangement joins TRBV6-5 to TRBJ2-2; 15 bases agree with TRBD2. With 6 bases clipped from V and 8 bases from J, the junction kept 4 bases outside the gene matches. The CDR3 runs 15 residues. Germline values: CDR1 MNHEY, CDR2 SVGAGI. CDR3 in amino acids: CASSWTSGRAGELFF. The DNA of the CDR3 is TGTGCCAGCAGCTGGACTAGCGGGAGGGCTGGGGAGCTGTTTTTT.

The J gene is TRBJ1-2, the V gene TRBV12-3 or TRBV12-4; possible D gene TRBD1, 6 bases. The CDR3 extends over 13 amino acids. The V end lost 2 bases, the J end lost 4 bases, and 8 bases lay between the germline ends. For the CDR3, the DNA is TGTGCCAGCAGTTTAAGGACAGCCTATGGCTACACCTTC. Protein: CASSLRTAYGYTF.

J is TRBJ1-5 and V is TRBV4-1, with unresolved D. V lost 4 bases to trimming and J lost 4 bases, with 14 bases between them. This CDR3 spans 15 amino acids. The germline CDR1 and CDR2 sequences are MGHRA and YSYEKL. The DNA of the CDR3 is TGCGCCAGCAGCCCCGGGGAAGGTACTAATCAGCCCCAGCATTTT. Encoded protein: CASSPGEGTNQPQHF.

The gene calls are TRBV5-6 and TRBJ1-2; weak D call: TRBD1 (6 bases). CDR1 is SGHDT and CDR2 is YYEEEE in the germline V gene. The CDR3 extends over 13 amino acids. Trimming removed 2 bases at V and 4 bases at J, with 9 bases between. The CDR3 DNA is TGTGCCAGCAGCTTTGGGACATCCTATGGCTACACCTTC. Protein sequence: CASSFGTSYGYTF.

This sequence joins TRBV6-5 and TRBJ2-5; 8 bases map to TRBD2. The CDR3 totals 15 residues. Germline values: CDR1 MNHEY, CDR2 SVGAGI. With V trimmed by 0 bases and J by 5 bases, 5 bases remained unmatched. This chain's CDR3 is CASSYSSGGRETQYF. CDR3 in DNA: TGTGCCAGCAGTTACTCCTCGGGGGGGAGGGAGACCCAGTACTTC.

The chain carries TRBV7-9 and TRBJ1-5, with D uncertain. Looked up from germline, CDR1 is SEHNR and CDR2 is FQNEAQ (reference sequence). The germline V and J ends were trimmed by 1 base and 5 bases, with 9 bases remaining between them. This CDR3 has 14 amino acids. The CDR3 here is CASSLDEGHQPQHF. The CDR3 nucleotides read TGTGCCAGCAGCTTAGATGAGGGTCATCAGCCCCAGCATTTT.

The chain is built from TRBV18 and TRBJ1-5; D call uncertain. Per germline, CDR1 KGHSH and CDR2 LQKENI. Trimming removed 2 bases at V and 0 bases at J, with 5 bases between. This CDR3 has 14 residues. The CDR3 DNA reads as TGTGCCAGCTCACCAGAGTATAGCAATCAGCCCCAGCATTTT. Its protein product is CASSPEYSNQPQHF.

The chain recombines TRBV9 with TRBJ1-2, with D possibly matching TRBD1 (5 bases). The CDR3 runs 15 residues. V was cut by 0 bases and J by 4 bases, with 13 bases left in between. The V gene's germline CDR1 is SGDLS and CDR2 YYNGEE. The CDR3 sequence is CASSVDSGSGYGYTF. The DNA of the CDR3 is TGTGCCAGCAGCGTAGATTCAGGGTCCGGCTATGGCTACACCTTC. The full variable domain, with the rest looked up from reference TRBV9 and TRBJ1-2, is DSGVTQTPKHLITATGQRVTLRCSPRSGDLSVYWYQQSLDQGLQFLIQYYNGEERAKGNILERFSAQQFPDLHSELNLSSLELGDSALYFCASSVDSGSGYGYTFGSGTRLTVV.

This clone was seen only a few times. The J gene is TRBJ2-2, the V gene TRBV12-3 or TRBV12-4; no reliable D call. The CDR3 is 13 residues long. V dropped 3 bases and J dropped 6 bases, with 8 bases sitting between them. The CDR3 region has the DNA TGTGCCAGCAGTTTGGAGCAGTCCGGGGAGCTGTTTTTT. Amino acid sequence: CASSLEQSGELFF.